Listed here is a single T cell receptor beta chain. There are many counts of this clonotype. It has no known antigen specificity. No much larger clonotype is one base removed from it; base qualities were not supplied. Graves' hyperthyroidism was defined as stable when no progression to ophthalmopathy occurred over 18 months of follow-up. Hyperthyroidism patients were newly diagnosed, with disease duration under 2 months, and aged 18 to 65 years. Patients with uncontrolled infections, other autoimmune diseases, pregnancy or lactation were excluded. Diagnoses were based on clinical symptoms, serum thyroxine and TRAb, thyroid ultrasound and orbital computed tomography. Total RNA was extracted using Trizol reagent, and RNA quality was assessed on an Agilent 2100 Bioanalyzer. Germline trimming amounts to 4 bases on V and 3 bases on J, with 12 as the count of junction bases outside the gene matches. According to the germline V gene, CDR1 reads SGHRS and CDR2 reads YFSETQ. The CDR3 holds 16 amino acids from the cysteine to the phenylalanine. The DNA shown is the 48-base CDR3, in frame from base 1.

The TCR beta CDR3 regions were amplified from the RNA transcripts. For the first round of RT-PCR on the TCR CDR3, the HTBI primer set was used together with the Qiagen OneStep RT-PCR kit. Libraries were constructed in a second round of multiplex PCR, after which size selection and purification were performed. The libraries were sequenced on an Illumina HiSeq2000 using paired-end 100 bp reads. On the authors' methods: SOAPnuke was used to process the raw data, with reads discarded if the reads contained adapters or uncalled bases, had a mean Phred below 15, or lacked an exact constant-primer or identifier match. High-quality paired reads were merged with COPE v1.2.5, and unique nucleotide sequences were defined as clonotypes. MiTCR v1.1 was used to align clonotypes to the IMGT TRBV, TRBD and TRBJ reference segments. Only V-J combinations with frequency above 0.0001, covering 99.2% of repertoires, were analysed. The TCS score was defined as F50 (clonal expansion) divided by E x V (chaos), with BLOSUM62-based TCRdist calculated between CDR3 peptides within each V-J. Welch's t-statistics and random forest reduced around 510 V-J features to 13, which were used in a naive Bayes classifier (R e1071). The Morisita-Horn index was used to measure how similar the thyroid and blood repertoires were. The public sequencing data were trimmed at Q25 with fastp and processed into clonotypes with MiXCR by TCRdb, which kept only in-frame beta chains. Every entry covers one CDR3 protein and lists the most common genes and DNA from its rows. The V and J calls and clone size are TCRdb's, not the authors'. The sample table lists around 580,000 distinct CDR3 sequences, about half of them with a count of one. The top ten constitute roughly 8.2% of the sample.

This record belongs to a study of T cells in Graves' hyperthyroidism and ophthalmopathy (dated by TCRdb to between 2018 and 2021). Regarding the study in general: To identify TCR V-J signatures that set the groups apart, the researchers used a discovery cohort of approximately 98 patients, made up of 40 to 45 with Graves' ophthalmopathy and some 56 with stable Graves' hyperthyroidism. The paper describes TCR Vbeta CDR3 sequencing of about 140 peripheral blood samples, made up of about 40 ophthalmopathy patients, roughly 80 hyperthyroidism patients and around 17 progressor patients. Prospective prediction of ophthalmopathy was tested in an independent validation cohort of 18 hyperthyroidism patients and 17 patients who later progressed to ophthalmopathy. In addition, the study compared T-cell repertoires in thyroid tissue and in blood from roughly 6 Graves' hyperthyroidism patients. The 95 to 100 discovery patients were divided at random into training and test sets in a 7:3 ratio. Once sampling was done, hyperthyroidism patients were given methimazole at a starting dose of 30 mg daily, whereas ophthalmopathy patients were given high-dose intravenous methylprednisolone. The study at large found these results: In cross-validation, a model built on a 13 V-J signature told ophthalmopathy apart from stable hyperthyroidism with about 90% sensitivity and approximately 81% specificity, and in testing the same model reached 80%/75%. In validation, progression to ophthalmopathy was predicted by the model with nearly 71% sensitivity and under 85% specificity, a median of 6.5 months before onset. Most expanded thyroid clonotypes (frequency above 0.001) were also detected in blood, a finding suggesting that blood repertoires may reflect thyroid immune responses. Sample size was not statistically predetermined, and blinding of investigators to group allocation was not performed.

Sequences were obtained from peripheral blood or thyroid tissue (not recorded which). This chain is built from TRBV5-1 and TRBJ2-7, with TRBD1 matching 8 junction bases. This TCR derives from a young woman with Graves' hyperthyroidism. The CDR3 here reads CASSMPETGVDYEQYF. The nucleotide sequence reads TGCGCCAGCAGCATGCCGGAGACAGGGGTGGACTACGAGCAGTACTTC.